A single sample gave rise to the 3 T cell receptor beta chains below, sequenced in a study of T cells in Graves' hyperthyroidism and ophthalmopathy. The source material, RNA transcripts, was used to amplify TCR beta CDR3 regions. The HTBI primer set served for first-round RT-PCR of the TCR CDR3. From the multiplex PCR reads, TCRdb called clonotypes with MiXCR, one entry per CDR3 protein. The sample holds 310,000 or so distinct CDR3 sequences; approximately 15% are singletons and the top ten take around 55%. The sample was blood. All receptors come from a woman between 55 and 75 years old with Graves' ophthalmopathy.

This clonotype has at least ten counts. The CDR3 nucleotides are TGTGCCAGCAGCTCGGGACAGGGAGCAACTGAAGCTTTCTTT. Translation: CASSSGQGATEAFF. The chain is built from TRBV7-9 and TRBJ1-1, with TRBD1 identical over 9 bases. CDR3 length: 14 amino acids. V trimming: 4 bases; J trimming: 5 bases; junction bases outside the gene matches: 5. Germline CDR1 SEHNR, CDR2 FQNEAQ (reference sequence).

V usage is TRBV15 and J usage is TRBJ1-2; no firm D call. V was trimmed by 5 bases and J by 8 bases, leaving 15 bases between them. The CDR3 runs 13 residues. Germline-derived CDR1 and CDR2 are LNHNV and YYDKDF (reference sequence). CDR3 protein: CATSPRRERGYTF. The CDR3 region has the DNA TGTGCCACCAGCCCACGGAGAGAGAGGGGCTACACCTTC.

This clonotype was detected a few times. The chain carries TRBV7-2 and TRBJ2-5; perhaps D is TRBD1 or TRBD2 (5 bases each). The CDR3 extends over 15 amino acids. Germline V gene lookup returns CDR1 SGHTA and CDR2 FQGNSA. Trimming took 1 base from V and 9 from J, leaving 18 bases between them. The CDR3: CASSLGDPGMVSQYF. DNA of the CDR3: TGTGCCAGCAGCTTAGGGGACCCAGGTATGGTGTCCCAGTACTTC.